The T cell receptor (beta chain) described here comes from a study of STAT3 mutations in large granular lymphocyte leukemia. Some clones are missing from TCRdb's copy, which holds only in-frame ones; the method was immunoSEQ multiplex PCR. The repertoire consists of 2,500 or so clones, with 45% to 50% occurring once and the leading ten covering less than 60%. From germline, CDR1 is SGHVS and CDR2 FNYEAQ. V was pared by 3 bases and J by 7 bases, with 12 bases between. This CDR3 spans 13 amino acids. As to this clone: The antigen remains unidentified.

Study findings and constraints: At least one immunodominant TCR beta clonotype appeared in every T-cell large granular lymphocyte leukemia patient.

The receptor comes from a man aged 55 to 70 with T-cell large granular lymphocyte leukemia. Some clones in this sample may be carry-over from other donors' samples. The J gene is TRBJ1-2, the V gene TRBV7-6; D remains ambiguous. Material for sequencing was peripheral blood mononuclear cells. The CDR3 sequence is CASSLEQSLGYTF. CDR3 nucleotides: TGTGCCAGCAGCTTGGAACAGTCCCTTGGCTACACCTTC.